This T cell receptor (beta chain) is from a study of blood T cells in healthy people across ages. This clonotype has more than one count but fewer than ten. A second 7 to 11 cycle PCR used barcoded and J-beta primers. One entry per CDR3 protein results from TCRdb running MiXCR on the 5' RACE reads. Counted here are some 1.1 million distinct CDR3 sequences, roughly two fifths occurring once; the ten biggest clones make up 13%. Extractions gave at least 5.5 micrograms of total RNA per sample. The CDR3 is 15 residues long. Deletions cut 0 bases from V and 1 base from J, with 10 bases between. Germline lookup yields CDR1 LNHNV and CDR2 YYDKDF (reference sequence).

The J gene is TRBJ2-7, the V gene TRBV15; no clear D gene. The source is a man between 18 and 29 years old in good health. The sequenced sample consisted of blood. CDR3 protein: CATSRDKAGSYEQYF. The CDR3 DNA reads TGTGCCACCAGCAGAGATAAAGCAGGATCCTACGAGCAGTACTTC.